The 2 T cell receptor beta chains below all came from one sample that was sequenced in a study of blood T cell repertoires in COVID-19 (dated by TCRdb to about 2020). The library was produced with the immunoSEQ multiplex PCR assay. TCRdb holds this immuneACCESS table with in-frame rearrangements only. Some clones are missing; in checked studies, unresolved V genes explain under half, and the rest has no known cause. This sample holds about 110,000 clones; over 65% were observed only once. The biggest ten clones account for around 1.9% of the sample. The sample taken for sequencing was peripheral blood. The receptor source for this set is a woman in her thirties or forties with acute or convalescent COVID-19.

V gene TRBV11-3 combines with J gene TRBJ2-2, with TRBD2 as a possible D gene (5 bases). Germline V gene data show CDR1 as SGHNT and CDR2 as YENEEA. CDR3 length equals 15 residues. The V and J ends lost 0 bases and 6 bases respectively, with 11 bases between them. In DNA, the CDR3 is TGTGCCAGCAGCTTAGATAGTATGGGAGCCGGGGAGCTGTTTTTT. It encodes CASSLDSMGAGELFF.

The chain couples TRBV7-9 to TRBJ2-3, with D possibly being TRBD2 (6 bases). V was pared by 7 bases and J by 5 bases, with 16 bases between. The CDR3 loop spans 14 amino acids. Germline loops: CDR1 SEHNR, CDR2 FQNEAQ (reference sequence). CDR3 DNA: TGTGCCAGCATCCTAGCGAGGAGCGGAGATACGCAGTATTTT. Translated: CASILARSGDTQYF.